The text below deals with one T cell receptor beta chain. Using immunoSEQ multiplex PCR, the repertoire was profiled, and TCRdb retains in-frame clones only, with some absent. This sample has fewer than 25,000 clones; around 80% occur once, and the top ten carry 1.4%. The sample belongs to a study of OX40 agonist ivuxolimab in advanced cancers. Study at large: Ivuxolimab was delivered to patients intravenously every 2 weeks at doses spanning 0.01 to 10 mg/kg.

This receptor was obtained from an adult with an advanced solid tumor such as melanoma, head and neck, liver or kidney cancer. The material sequenced was CD4+ or CD8+ T cells sorted from blood, taken in a trial of the OX40 agonist ivuxolimab.

The CDR3 is CASSLQGLSSPLHF. The DNA of the CDR3 is TGTGCCAGCAGCTTACAGGGGCTTAGTTCACCCCTCCACTTT. The chain links TRBV5-4 to TRBJ1-6; TRBD1 aligns across 7 bases. The length of the CDR3 is 14 residues. The ends lost 2 bases at V and 9 bases at J; junction bases unmatched: 5. Per germline, CDR1 SGHNT and CDR2 YYREEE (reference sequence).